Described below is a single T cell receptor beta chain sequence and its context. The source material, RNA transcripts, was used to amplify TCR beta CDR3 regions. Carried out on the TCR CDR3, a first-round RT-PCR used the HTBI primer set. TCRdb ran MiXCR on the multiplex PCR reads and lists one entry per CDR3 protein. The data show over 550,000 distinct CDR3 sequences, roughly a sixth seen once. The entry originates in a study of T cells in Graves' hyperthyroidism and ophthalmopathy. The sequence derives from a woman between 18 and 29 years old with Graves' hyperthyroidism. The sequencing sample was made of blood.

CDR3 sequence (DNA): TGTGCCAGCGCCCGGACTAGCGAGCAGTACTTC. Translated, it gives CASARTSEQYF. The rearrangement links TRBV7-2 to TRBJ2-7; 7 bases are shared with TRBD2. V trimming: 8 bases; J trimming: 6 bases; junction bases outside the gene matches: 4. The CDR3 runs 11 residues. Germline assignment: CDR1 SGHTA and CDR2 FQGNSA.